A single sample gave rise to the 32 T cell receptor beta chains below, sequenced in a study of cytomegalovirus exposure and HLA in healthy donors. Primers included in the PCR were 60 Vbeta and 13 Jbeta primers. Only in-frame clones appear in the TCRdb table, and some are missing; sequencing was by immunoSEQ multiplex PCR. Its table records 100,000 to 150,000 clones. Sequencing was done on a sample of PBMCs. The receptors were sampled from a man between 18 and 35 years old in good health and CMV-seronegative.

The rearrangement uses TRBV7-3 and TRBJ2-7, with unresolved D. Germline-derived CDR1 and CDR2 are SGHTA and FQGTGA. V dropped 1 base and J dropped 2 bases, with 6 bases sitting between them. The CDR3 has 13 residues. The CDR3 sequence is CASSLSPAYEQYF. In DNA, the CDR3 is TGTGCCAGCAGCTTAAGCCCAGCCTACGAGCAGTACTTC.

The CDR3 DNA follows: TGTGCCAGCAGCTTGGCCCCGATAGACAATCAGCCCCAGCATTTT. This codes for CASSLAPIDNQPQHF. The V and J genes are TRBV5-5 and TRBJ1-5; D uncertain. Trimming cost V 0 bases and J 3 bases, with 10 bases left between them. CDR1 and CDR2 from the germline V gene are SGHKS and YYEKEE (reference sequence). The CDR3 is 15 residues long.

The chain links TRBV18 to TRBJ2-1, with 11 nucleotides matching TRBD2. CDR1 KGHSH and CDR2 LQKENI come from the germline V gene. J lost 4 bases, V lost 3 bases, and 2 bases had no gene match. There are 15 residues in the CDR3. Written as DNA, the CDR3 is TGTGCCAGCTCACCCGCTAGCGGGGGGTACAATGAGCAGTTCTTC. This gives the protein CASSPASGGYNEQFF.

The chain carries TRBV29-1 and TRBJ1-1; D call uncertain. Germline values: CDR1 SQVTM, CDR2 ANQGSEA. This CDR3 comprises 11 residues. Trimming left V 5 bases short and J 1 base short, with 5 bases between. CDR3 protein: CSVLWNTEAFF. CDR3 sequence (DNA): TGCAGCGTTCTCTGGAACACTGAAGCTTTCTTT.

The gene calls are TRBV10-2 and TRBJ2-5; 7 bases are shared with TRBD2. TRBJ2-7 explains the end of the DNA better; the J call may be wrong. Germline V gene lookup returns CDR1 WSHSY and CDR2 SAAADI. The CDR3 is made up of 15 amino acids. The CDR3 nucleotides are TGCGCCAGCAGAATAGGACTAGGGGAAACCTACGAGCAGTACTTC. Amino acid sequence: CASRIGLGETYEQYF.

The DNA of the CDR3 is TGTGCCAGCAGCGAACGGGGGGACAGGGCTTTCTCCGAGCAGTACTTC. Translated: CASSERGDRAFSEQYF. The chain joins TRBV7-9 to TRBJ2-7; 9 bases line up with TRBD1. There are 16 residues in the CDR3. J lost 6 bases, V lost 5 bases, and 14 bases had no gene match. Germline CDR1 SEHNR, CDR2 FQNEAQ (reference sequence).

The J gene is TRBJ1-1, the V gene TRBV9; D is unclear. Germline lookup yields CDR1 SGDLS and CDR2 YYNGEE. V was trimmed by 3 bases and J by 6 bases, leaving 9 bases between them. This CDR3 is built from 12 residues. The chain's CDR3 is CASSGTVAEAFF. The CDR3 region has the DNA TGTGCCAGCAGCGGAACAGTCGCTGAAGCTTTCTTT.

The rearrangement uses TRBV7-2 and TRBJ2-7; 9 nucleotides match TRBD1. V lost 3 bases and J lost 6; bases outside the gene matches: 21. Germline V lookup: CDR1 SGHTA, CDR2 FQGNSA. CDR3 size: 19 residues. This CDR3 reads CASSFSSSGTGRPSVEQYF. CDR3 in DNA: TGTGCCAGCAGCTTTAGCTCGTCCGGGACAGGGCGTCCCTCGGTCGAGCAGTACTTC.

With respect to this clone: A read error may produce the germline difference seen at one junction end. The chain has TRBV7-3 and TRBJ2-2; D gene ambiguous. This CDR3 contains 14 residues. Germline CDR1 and CDR2: SGHTA and FQGTGA. CDR3 nucleotide sequence: TGTGCCAGCAGCTTAAACACGAAGACCGGGGAGCTGTTTTTT. This sequence encodes CASSLNTKTGELFF.

The V call is TRBV6-5, the J call TRBJ1-3; 7 bases map to TRBD1. The CDR3 length is 15 residues. Germline CDR1 and CDR2: MNHEY and SVGAGI. Trimming removed 5 bases from V and 3 bases from J; junction bases left unmatched: 7. Written as DNA, the CDR3 is TGTGCCAGCAGTCGGACAGGCGTAGATGGAAACACCATATATTTT. It yields the protein CASSRTGVDGNTIYF.

The chain joins TRBV9 to TRBJ1-2; a possible D gene is TRBD1 (6 bases). Germline CDR1 is SGDLS and CDR2 is YYNGEE. V lost 3 bases to trimming and J lost 4 bases, with 13 bases between them. The CDR3 runs 14 residues. The CDR3 DNA is TGTGCCAGCAGCGGGGGGCAGGGACCCTATGGCTACACCTTC. Encoded protein: CASSGGQGPYGYTF.

The genes are TRBV6-7 and TRBJ1-5, with D maybe TRBD1 (5 bases). TRBV6-7 has ORF status, its function being uncertain. The CDR3 is 17 residues long. With 0 bases removed from V and 0 bases from J, the gap between germline ends came to 12 bases. The CDR3 DNA reads TGTGCCAGCAGTTACTCCGGAAACGACAGTAGCAATCAGCCCCAGCATTTT. The encoded protein is CASSYSGNDSSNQPQHF.

The chain recombines TRBV5-1 with TRBJ2-7; 8 bases are a match to TRBD1. V lost 4 bases and J lost 1; bases outside the gene matches: 7. The CDR3 spans 15 residues. Per the germline V gene, CDR1 is SGHRS and CDR2 is YFSETQ. CDR3 DNA sequence: TGCGCCAGCAGCCCTTATCGGGACAGGTCCTACGAGCAGTACTTC. It specifies CASSPYRDRSYEQYF.

The J gene is TRBJ2-3, the V gene TRBV9; 8 positions agree with TRBD2. The V segment lost 1 base and the J segment 6 bases; nucleotides outside the gene matches: 10. The CDR3 spans 16 residues. The germline CDR1 and CDR2 sequences are SGDLS and YYNGEE. Here the CDR3 DNA reads TGTGCCAGCAGCGTAAGGAGCGGGGGTACCTGGGATACGCAGTATTTT. This sequence encodes CASSVRSGGTWDTQYF. The complete variable domain, with remaining parts taken from reference TRBV9 and TRBJ2-3, reads DSGVTQTPKHLITATGQRVTLRCSPRSGDLSVYWYQQSLDQGLQFLIQYYNGEERAKGNILERFSAQQFPDLHSELNLSSLELGDSALYFCASSVRSGGTWDTQYFGPGTRLTVL.

V and J are TRBV4-2 and TRBJ1-2, with 10 bases matching TRBD1. Germline CDR1 is LGHNA and CDR2 is YNFKEQ. The CDR3 runs to 19 residues. V was clipped by 3 bases and J by 4 bases; unmatched bases: 17. The CDR3 spells CASSQPVGQGLPPVYGYTF. In DNA form, the CDR3 reads TGTGCCAGCAGCCAGCCAGTGGGACAGGGGCTCCCCCCTGTCTATGGCTACACCTTC.

The genes are TRBV5-1 and TRBJ2-7; maybe TRBD1 (5 bases). Trimming took 4 bases from V and 5 from J, leaving 16 bases between them. The CDR3 consists of 14 residues. Germline V gives CDR1 SGHRS, CDR2 YFSETQ. This CDR3 is CASSQGQGGDEQYF. The CDR3 bases are TGCGCCAGCAGCCAAGGGCAGGGCGGCGACGAGCAGTACTTC.

Of note for this clone: Compared with germline, one end of the junction differs, possibly owing to a read error. The chain couples TRBV11-3 to TRBJ1-2; 8 nucleotides match TRBD1. CDR3 length: 12 residues. Germline values: CDR1 SGHNT, CDR2 YENEEA. The CDR3 spells CASSLDRGGYTF. In DNA form, the CDR3 reads TGTGCCAGCAGCCTAGACAGGGGTGGCTACACCTTC.

V gene TRBV27 combines with J gene TRBJ2-7; 7 bases fit TRBD1. The germline V gene encodes CDR1 MNHEY and CDR2 SMNVEV (reference sequence). The CDR3 sequence is 15 residues long. Trimming removed 6 bases from V and 2 bases from J; junction bases left unmatched: 10. CDR3 loop: CASRVTGTETYEQYF. The CDR3 DNA reads as TGTGCCAGCAGGGTAACCGGGACAGAGACCTACGAGCAGTACTTC.

This chain connects TRBV4-2 to TRBJ2-7; TRBD1 agrees at 8 bases. The CDR3 has 15 residues. The germline gives CDR1 LGHNA, CDR2 YNFKEQ. Losses at the gene ends were 4 bases for V and 2 bases for J; bases not matched to a gene: 7. In nucleotides, the CDR3 is TGTGCCAGCAGCCCTGGGACAGGCGGAACCTACGAGCAGTACTTC. This translates into CASSPGTGGTYEQYF.

This chain links TRBV14 with TRBJ2-3; the match to TRBD2 covers 7 bases. CDR1 SGHDN and CDR2 FVKESK come from the germline V gene. J lost 3 bases, V lost 3 bases, and 3 bases had no gene match. CDR3 size: 14 residues. CDR3 sequence (DNA): TGTGCCAGCAGCCACGGGAGGCGTACAGATACGCAGTATTTT. Protein sequence: CASSHGRRTDTQYF.

The J gene is TRBJ2-1, the V gene TRBV7-2, with 13 bases lining up with TRBD2. Germline CDR1 SGHTA, CDR2 FQGNSA. This CDR3 contains 16 residues. Trimming cost V 5 bases and J 8 bases; bases outside gene matches: 9. The CDR3 here is CASSVRLAGGYDEQFF. The CDR3 DNA sequence: TGTGCCAGCAGCGTGAGACTAGCGGGAGGCTATGATGAGCAGTTCTTC.

The rearrangement joins TRBV6-5 to TRBJ2-7; 15 positions match TRBD2. V was pared by 4 bases and J by 5 bases, with 0 bases of the junction left unmatched. The CDR3 is 14 residues long. Germline V gives CDR1 MNHEY, CDR2 SVGAGI. CDR3 sequence: CASSWTSGRDEQYF. The CDR3 DNA reads as TGTGCCAGCAGTTGGACTAGCGGGAGGGACGAGCAGTACTTC.

This rearrangement joins TRBV5-1 to TRBJ2-7; 10 bases are shared with TRBD1. The CDR3 extends over 15 amino acids. Trimming took 2 bases from V and 0 from J; bases not matched to a gene: 2. In germline, CDR1 is SGHRS, CDR2 YFSETQ. The CDR3 bases are TGCGCCAGCAGCTTTGGGGACAGGGGCTCCTACGAGCAGTACTTC. It codes for CASSFGDRGSYEQYF.

The J gene is TRBJ1-1, the V gene TRBV5-1; weak D call: TRBD1 (6 bases). CDR1 and CDR2 from the germline V gene are SGHRS and YFSETQ. The CDR3 extends over 14 amino acids. V lost 2 bases and J 5 bases, leaving 13 bases between the germline ends. CDR3 loop: CASSFTQGGTEAFF. CDR3 DNA sequence: TGCGCCAGCAGCTTTACACAAGGGGGAACTGAAGCTTTCTTT.

This rearrangement joins TRBV5-8 to TRBJ2-7, with 7 bases identical to TRBD2. CDR3 length: 15 amino acids. V shed 0 bases and J 2 bases; nucleotides not matched to a gene: 5. The germline V gene has CDR1 SGHTS and CDR2 YDEGEE. The CDR3 nucleotides read TGTGCCAGCAGCTTGGGCGGGGGTATCCCCTACGAGCAGTACTTC. It encodes CASSLGGGIPYEQYF.

The rearrangement joins TRBV18 to TRBJ2-3; TRBD2 is a possible D gene (8 bases). The germline V and J ends were trimmed by 3 bases and 5 bases, with 33 bases remaining between them. The germline gives CDR1 KGHSH, CDR2 LQKENI. There are 21 residues in the CDR3. In DNA, the CDR3 is TGTGCCAGCTCACCCCCCCCCTCGGGAGGGGGCAACCCTCGGGGAGGAGATACGCAGTATTTT. It translates to CASSPPPSGGGNPRGGDTQYF.

CDR3 sequence (DNA): TGTGCCAGCAGTTTATGGCCCCCGACAGGGGGGAATGAAAAACTGTTTTTT. Protein sequence: CASSLWPPTGGNEKLFF. The chain is built from TRBV27 and TRBJ1-4, with 9 bases identical to TRBD1. In germline, CDR1 is MNHEY, CDR2 SMNVEV (reference sequence). The J segment lost 5 bases and the V segment lost 1 base, leaving 8 bases of the junction unmatched. The CDR3 sequence is 17 residues long.

The chain is built from TRBV6-6 and TRBJ2-2; D possibly corresponds to TRBD1 (6 bases). The germline V and J ends were trimmed by 2 bases and 4 bases, with 14 bases remaining between them. The V gene's germline CDR1 is MNHNY and CDR2 SVGAGI (reference sequence). The CDR3 length is 16 residues. The CDR3 region is CASSYMLTGATGELFF. CDR3 nucleotides: TGTGCCAGCAGTTACATGCTGACAGGAGCCACCGGGGAGCTGTTTTTT.

V is TRBV6-1 and J is TRBJ1-1; D is unresolved. Looked up from germline, CDR1 is MNHNS and CDR2 is SASEGT. The V end lost 6 bases, the J end lost 2 bases, and 16 bases lay between the germline ends. The CDR3 loop spans 15 amino acids. The DNA of the CDR3 is TGTGCCAGCAGAAGCTTAAGTCTTCCCAACACTGAAGCTTTCTTT. This translates into CASRSLSLPNTEAFF.

The chain uses TRBV6-6 and TRBJ2-2, with 11 bases aligning to TRBD2. The CDR3 totals 16 residues. The trim removed 0 bases at V and 8 bases at J, leaving 5 bases unmatched. Germline V CDR1 and CDR2: MNHNY, SVGAGI (reference sequence). The DNA of the CDR3 is TGTGCCAGCAGTTACTCCGGACTAGCGGGTAGGGGGGAGCTGTTTTTT. Its protein is CASSYSGLAGRGELFF.

The rearrangement joins TRBV28 to TRBJ1-5, with D tentatively TRBD1 (5 bases). Looked up from germline, CDR1 is MDHEN and CDR2 is SYDVKM. The CDR3 runs 13 residues. V dropped 6 bases and J dropped 6 bases, with 12 bases sitting between them. CDR3 region: CASRPRVIQPQHF. CDR3 coding DNA: TGTGCCAGCAGACCCAGGGTTATTCAGCCCCAGCATTTT.

The genes are TRBV18 and TRBJ2-1; 8 bases fit TRBD2. Per germline, CDR1 KGHSH and CDR2 LQKENI. V lost 3 bases and J lost 5; bases outside the gene matches: 3. CDR3 length: 14 residues. As DNA, the CDR3 is TGTGCCAGCTCACCTAGCGGGGACCACAATGAGCAGTTCTTC. It codes for CASSPSGDHNEQFF.